A selection of T cell receptor beta chains follows, all from one sample in a study of blood T cells in healthy people across ages. A single record per CDR3 protein comes from TCRdb applying MiXCR to the 5' RACE reads. The table records hundreds of thousands of distinct CDR3 sequences, roughly 64% of them present only once. Sequenced: blood. Receptors originate from a man aged 25 to 40 in good health. Each CDR3 is given with its conserved first and last residue. The D gene is left open where the match is weak. Size tells how often a clone was seen (once, few, many) or the class of an expanded clone, and some rows leave it out.

TRBJ2-5	TRBD2	many	TRBV7-2	CASSSGLAGETQYF	TGTGCCAGCAGCTCCGGACTAGCGGGAGAGACCCAGTACTTC
TRBJ2-7	.	once	TRBV4-2	CASSSRVAKGEQYF	TGTGCCAGCAGCTCCCGGGTCGCAAAAGGCGAGCAGTACTTC
TRBJ2-5	.	.	TRBV6-1	CASSEQDGVQETQYF	TGTGCCAGCAGTGAACAGGATGGGGTCCAAGAGACCCAGTACTTC
TRBJ2-7	TRBD2	.	TRBV20-1	CSARHSGRASGGEQYF	TGCAGTGCTCGACATAGCGGGAGGGCCTCCGGCGGCGAGCAGTACTTC
TRBJ2-5	.	.	TRBV28	CASSFWTRGLTETQYF	TGTGCCAGCAGCTTCTGGACTAGGGGGCTCACGGAGACCCAGTACTTC
TRBJ2-5	TRBD2	.	TRBV6-6	CASSYSLAGPEETQYF	TGTGCCAGCAGTTACTCTCTAGCGGGGCCAGAGGAGACCCAGTACTTC
TRBJ1-2	.	.	TRBV30	CAWSVASSRGYTF	TGTGCCTGGAGTGTGGCTAGTTCAAGAGGCTACACCTTC
TRBJ2-3	TRBD2	.	TRBV20-1	CSADSGESTDTQYF	TGCAGTGCCGATAGCGGGGAAAGCACAGATACGCAGTATTTT
TRBJ2-7	.	.	TRBV5-1	CASSPDGNYEQYF	TGCGCCAGCAGCCCGGACGGAAACTACGAGCAGTACTTC
TRBJ2-5	TRBD1	.	TRBV29-1	CSVGRTGVTETQYF	TGCAGCGTTGGTAGGACAGGGGTTACGGAGACCCAGTACTTC
TRBJ2-3	.	few	TRBV7-2	CASSLVTGYTDTQYF	TGTGCCAGCAGCTTAGTAACGGGTTACACAGATACGCAGTATTTT
TRBJ1-1	.	.	TRBV27	CASSLSGENTEAFF	TGTGCCAGCAGTTTATCCGGGGAGAACACTGAAGCTTTCTTT
TRBJ2-1	TRBD2	.	TRBV6-6	CASSGPGLADNEQFF	TGTGCCAGCAGTGGACCGGGACTAGCGGACAATGAGCAGTTCTTC
TRBJ2-7	TRBD2	few	TRBV20-1	CSARDRAGGPKGEQYF	TGCAGTGCTAGAGATAGGGCGGGAGGGCCGAAGGGAGAGCAGTACTTC
TRBJ2-5	.	.	TRBV9	CASSVGAVDQETQYF	TGTGCCAGCAGCGTAGGGGCAGTAGACCAAGAGACCCAGTACTTC
TRBJ1-1	.	.	TRBV10-2	CASSESWGWAGHGAFF	TGCGCCAGCAGTGAGTCTTGGGGGTGGGCAGGCCATGGAGCTTTCTTT
TRBJ2-7	TRBD1	.	TRBV23-1	CASSPLTGDLYEQYF	TGCGCCAGCAGTCCCCTTACAGGGGATTTGTACGAGCAGTACTTC
TRBJ2-3	TRBD1	few	TRBV3-1	CASSPFRQGYTDTQYF	TGTGCCAGCAGCCCTTTCCGACAGGGATACACAGATACGCAGTATTTT
TRBJ2-7	TRBD2	.	TRBV6-4	CASSDLAGWNEQYF	TGTGCCAGCAGTGACCTAGCGGGATGGAACGAGCAGTACTTC
TRBJ2-5	.	.	TRBV4-3	CASSQRTDLQETQYF	TGCGCCAGCAGCCAGCGGACAGACCTACAAGAGACCCAGTACTTC
TRBJ2-7	.	few	TRBV7-3	CASTLPRRAAHSWEQYF	TGTGCCAGCACCCTTCCGCGTAGGGCAGCCCATTCTTGGGAGCAGTACTTC
TRBJ1-6	.	.	TRBV3-1	CASTGPGVTGNSPLHF	TGTGCCAGCACCGGACCAGGAGTAACGGGGAATTCACCCCTCCACTTT
TRBJ2-5	TRBD2	.	TRBV5-1	CASSPTPGLANQETQYF	TGCGCCAGCAGCCCTACCCCGGGACTAGCGAATCAAGAGACCCAGTACTTC
TRBJ1-2	TRBD1	.	TRBV9	CASSAGTGLEGYTF	TGTGCCAGCAGCGCGGGGACAGGGTTAGAGGGCTACACCTTC
TRBJ1-6	TRBD1	few	TRBV12-3/TRBV12-4	CASSFGGQGSSPLHF	TGTGCCAGCAGTTTTGGGGGACAGGGTTCCTCACCCCTCCACTTT
TRBJ2-7	TRBD2	.	TRBV25-1	CASSKTSTHNEQYF	TGTGCCAGCAGTAAGACTAGCACCCACAATGAGCAGTACTTC
TRBJ2-1	TRBD2	once	TRBV4-3	CASSQGHLREGRNEQFF	TGCGCCAGCAGCCAAGGACACCTGCGGGAGGGCCGCAATGAGCAGTTCTTC
TRBJ2-7	TRBD2	.	TRBV12-3/TRBV12-4	CASPSGCSYEQYF	TGTGCCAGCCCTAGCGGGTGTAGTTACGAGCAGTACTTC
TRBJ1-5	.	.	TRBV29-1	CSVVVLPNQPQHF	TGCAGCGTTGTAGTTTTGCCGAATCAGCCCCAGCATTTT
TRBJ2-1	TRBD1	.	TRBV6-5	CASSPNRDRGFDEQFF	TGTGCCAGCAGTCCGAACAGGGACAGGGGTTTTGATGAGCAGTTCTTC
TRBJ1-1	TRBD1	.	TRBV20-1	CSASPGGTGIGTEAFF	TGCAGTGCTTCCCCCGGGGGGACAGGGATAGGCACTGAAGCTTTCTTT
TRBJ2-1	.	few	TRBV7-2	CASSTQSNEQFF	TGTGCCAGCAGCACTCAAAGCAATGAGCAGTTCTTC
TRBJ1-2	.	.	TRBV4-1	CASSRPGASYGYTF	TGCGCCAGCAGCCGGCCGGGGGCTTCTTATGGCTACACCTTC
TRBJ2-1	TRBD1	.	TRBV4-2	CASSLNPGQGAIHNEQFF	TGTGCCAGCAGCCTTAATCCGGGACAGGGGGCGATCCACAATGAGCAGTTCTTC
TRBJ2-1	TRBD2	.	TRBV5-6	CASSRYWAGGLGEQFF	TGTGCCAGCAGCCGTTATTGGGCGGGAGGGCTCGGTGAGCAGTTCTTC
TRBJ2-2	TRBD1	.	TRBV19	CASSRGQDTGELFF	TGTGCCAGTAGTAGAGGACAGGACACCGGGGAGCTGTTTTTT
TRBJ2-1	.	once	TRBV29-1	CSVEVMGEQFF	TGCAGCGTTGAAGTTATGGGAGAGCAGTTCTTC
TRBJ2-7	.	many	TRBV3-1	CASTADTRYEQYF	TGTGCCAGCACCGCGGACACGAGGTACGAGCAGTACTTC
TRBJ1-1	.	.	TRBV6-1	CASTVSGNTEAFF	TGTGCCAGCACCGTGTCTGGGAACACTGAAGCTTTCTTT
TRBJ2-7	.	.	TRBV25-1	CASSARPKSHYEQYF	TGTGCCAGCAGTGCCCGACCGAAATCCCACTACGAGCAGTACTTC
TRBJ2-7	TRBD1	few	TRBV5-1	CASRLGTGSYEQYF	TGCGCCAGCAGACTTGGGACAGGGAGCTACGAGCAGTACTTC
TRBJ2-7	.	once	TRBV28	CASSLIRDTYEQYF	TGTGCCAGCAGTCTCATCCGGGACACCTACGAGCAGTACTTC
TRBJ2-3	TRBD2	.	TRBV4-2	CASSRGGIELTDTQYF	TGTGCCAGCAGCCGCGGGGGGATAGAGTTGACAGATACGCAGTATTTT
TRBJ2-7	.	.	TRBV2	CASRVVGSYEQYF	TGTGCCAGCAGGGTGGTAGGTTCCTACGAGCAGTACTTC
TRBJ2-3	.	.	TRBV4-1	CASSHTSGDTQYF	TGCGCCAGCAGCCACACTTCAGGAGATACGCAGTATTTT
TRBJ2-7	.	.	TRBV16	CASSPADRSTYEQYF	TGTGCCAGCAGCCCCGCCGACAGGTCCACCTACGAGCAGTACTTC
TRBJ1-1	TRBD1	.	TRBV11-3	CASSDRGNTEAFF	TGTGCCAGCAGCGACAGGGGGAACACTGAAGCTTTCTTT
TRBJ2-5	.	.	TRBV10-3	CAISEPQAGTQYF	TGTGCCATCAGTGAACCCCAAGCGGGGACCCAGTACTTC
TRBJ2-3	TRBD2	.	TRBV27	CASSFYRLAGASTDTQYF	TGTGCCAGCAGTTTTTACCGACTAGCGGGTGCTAGCACAGATACGCAGTATTTT
TRBJ1-2	.	.	TRBV6-6	CASSPDRLGSGYTF	TGTGCCAGCAGCCCCGATCGCCTAGGGAGTGGCTACACCTTC
TRBJ1-2	.	.	TRBV3-1	CASSQESTNYGYTF	TGTGCCAGCAGCCAAGAATCTACTAACTATGGCTACACCTTC